Listed here are 20 T cell receptor beta chains from one sample, sequenced in a study of read filtering for tumor transcriptome and immune sequencing. From around 440 ng of RNA, a library with molecular barcoded alpha/delta and beta/gamma adaptors was made. MiXCR, run by TCRdb on the reads, gives a single entry per CDR3 protein. The table lists approximately 60,000 distinct CDR3 sequences, 20% to 25% of them singletons. Sequenced: a population of CD138-negative cells sorted from bone marrow. These receptors were taken from a donor aged 40 or over with multiple myeloma.

This clonotype was observed at least ten times. The genes are TRBV5-1 and TRBJ2-6, with D perhaps matching TRBD2 (6 bases). The CDR3 covers 18 residues. The germline CDR1 and CDR2 sequences are SGHRS and YFSETQ. V lost 3 bases, J lost 0 bases, and 16 bases lay in between. The CDR3 nucleotides are TGCGCCAGCAGCTCACCCGGGGGAGAAATCTCTGGGGCCAACGTCCTGACTTTC. Translation gives CASSSPGGEISGANVLTF.

The chain carries TRBV29-1 and TRBJ2-1; 7 positions match TRBD2. V lost 6 bases, J lost 6 bases, and 11 bases stayed unmatched. The CDR3 extends over 14 amino acids. Germline assignment: CDR1 SQVTM and CDR2 ANQGSEA. The DNA for the CDR3 is TGCAGCGTGACTCTAGCGGCTCATGCCAATGAGCAGTTCTTC. Its protein is CSVTLAAHANEQFF.

Turning to this clonotype: This may arise from a read error, as a much more abundant clone is one base away. This chain links TRBV12-3 or TRBV12-4 with TRBJ1-5; perhaps TRBD1 as D (5 bases). This CDR3 comprises 14 residues. The CDR3 DNA sequence: TGTGCCAGCAGTACTTTCAGGGCGGGCCAGCCCCAGCGTTTT. Protein product: CASSTFRAGQPQRF.

V and J are TRBV7-9 and TRBJ1-1; D is uncertain. From germline, CDR1 is SEHNR and CDR2 FQNEAQ (reference sequence). V was clipped by 5 bases and J by 8 bases, with 12 bases between them. This CDR3 region has 12 residues. CDR3 nucleotide sequence: TGTGCCAGCAGCCGTCTACTAGTAGAAGCTTTCTTT. Translated: CASSRLLVEAFF.

The sample holds many counts of this clonotype. The chain joins TRBV5-1 to TRBJ1-2; no clear D gene. V was shortened by 4 bases and J by 4 bases, with 14 bases between the two germline ends. Germline lookup yields CDR1 SGHRS and CDR2 YFSETQ. The CDR3 sequence is 14 residues long. The CDR3 sequence: CASSPAGLSYGYTF. CDR3 nucleotides: TGCGCCAGCAGCCCTGCCGGACTGAGCTATGGCTACACCTTC.

This clonotype showed up many times. The J gene is TRBJ2-5, the V gene TRBV29-1, with a tentative D call TRBD1 (6 bases). The CDR3 runs 13 residues. In germline, CDR1 is SQVTM, CDR2 ANQGSEA. The V end lost 4 bases, the J end lost 5 bases, and 14 bases lay between the germline ends. The CDR3 coding sequence is TGCAGCGTTGGTCACAGGGCCGGGGAGACCCAGTACTTC. The encoded protein is CSVGHRAGETQYF.

This clonotype was recorded many times. The V gene is TRBV20-1, the J gene TRBJ2-5; 7 positions match TRBD1. The CDR3 runs 14 residues. Losses at the gene ends were 5 bases for V and 2 bases for J; bases not matched to a gene: 8. The germline gives CDR1 DFQATT, CDR2 SNEGSKA (reference sequence). CDR3 sequence: CSAPRQGPQETQYF. Here the CDR3 DNA reads TGCAGTGCTCCTAGACAGGGACCTCAAGAGACCCAGTACTTC.

This clonotype was recorded at least ten times. The chain uses TRBV4-1 and TRBJ2-1; TRBD1 matches 9 bases. V was pared by 6 bases and J by 7 bases, with 10 bases of the junction left unmatched. Germline V CDR1 and CDR2: MGHRA, YSYEKL. This CDR3 spans 15 amino acids. The CDR3 DNA is TGCGCCAGCAGTCCGGGACAGGGAGGCCTAAATGAGCAGTTCTTC. This codes for CASSPGQGGLNEQFF.

The sample holds a few counts of this clonotype. The chain joins TRBV2 to TRBJ1-1; no firm D call. Germline CDR1 and CDR2: SNHLY and FYNNEI. Trimming removed 9 bases from V and 6 bases from J, with 23 bases in between. The CDR3 totals 15 residues. The CDR3 loop is CASSFDTRLYAEAFF. CDR3 DNA sequence: TGTGCCAGTAGCTTCGACACTAGGCTCTACGCTGAAGCTTTCTTT. The full variable domain, rest sourced from reference TRBV2 and TRBJ1-1, is EPEVTQTPSHQVTQMGQEVILRCVPISNHLYFYWYRQILGQKVEFLVSFYNNEISEKSEIFDDQFSVERPDGSNFTLKIRSTKLEDSAMYFCASSFDTRLYAEAFFGQGTRLTVV.

This clonotype was seen more than once but under ten times. The chain combines TRBV12-3 or TRBV12-4 with TRBJ1-1; D is ambiguous. The V gene lost 2 bases and the J gene lost 2 bases, with 15 bases spanning the gap. The CDR3 runs to 16 residues. Written as DNA, the CDR3 is TGTGCCAGCAGTTTATATTCGTGGGTTTCAAACACTGAAGCTTTCTTT. Protein product: CASSLYSWVSNTEAFF.

A remark on this clonotype: Mismatch with germline at one junction end may stem from a read error. The chain couples TRBV20-1 to TRBJ2-2; 7 bases align to TRBD2. CDR3 length: 14 residues. Germline values: CDR1 DFQATT, CDR2 SNEGSKA (reference sequence). Here the CDR3 DNA reads TGCAGTGCTAGCGATGCGGGAGTGGCCGGGGACCTGTTTTTT. This codes for CSASDAGVAGDLFF.

Only a few counts were recorded for this clonotype. The V gene is TRBV24-1, the J gene TRBJ2-3, with 12 bases that match TRBD2. The CDR3 runs 15 residues. Trimming removed 7 bases from V and 5 bases from J; junction bases left unmatched: 6. Germline values: CDR1 KGHDR, CDR2 SFDVKD. CDR3: CATSPTSGSIDTQYF. CDR3 DNA: TGTGCCACCAGCCCGACTAGCGGGAGTATAGATACGCAGTATTTT.

This clonotype was seen repeatedly, ten times or more. The chain carries TRBV5-1 and TRBJ2-1; a possible D gene is TRBD1 (5 bases). Trimming took 2 bases from V and 7 from J, leaving 22 bases between them. The CDR3 loop spans 17 amino acids. Looked up from germline, CDR1 is SGHRS and CDR2 is YFSETQ. CDR3 loop: CASSFDSSPGLRNEQFF. DNA for the CDR3: TGCGCCAGCAGCTTTGACAGTAGCCCGGGTCTACGAAATGAGCAGTTCTTC.

This clonotype was seen at least ten times. This chain uses TRBV20-1 with TRBJ2-2; 8 bases match TRBD2. The CDR3 runs 14 residues. The V gene end was trimmed by 3 bases and the J gene end by 3 bases; junction bases not matched to a gene: 3. Germline CDR1 DFQATT, CDR2 SNEGSKA (reference sequence). This CDR3 is CSASGRADTGELFF. The CDR3 DNA reads TGCAGTGCTAGCGGGAGGGCTGACACCGGGGAGCTGTTTTTT.

This clonotype was found once. Just one base apart from a much larger clone, this may be a read error. The chain is built from TRBV28 and TRBJ1-1; D might be TRBD1 (5 bases). This CDR3 region has 14 residues. Germline loops: CDR1 MDHEN, CDR2 SYDVKM. V was clipped by 6 bases and J by 7 bases, with 18 bases between them. The CDR3 loop is CASSLTDWGREAFF. The CDR3 nucleotides read TGTGCCAGCAGCCTCACCGATTGGGGCCGTGAAGCTTTCTTT.

A few counts support this clonotype. V and J are TRBV10-3 and TRBJ2-1; no reliable D call. V was pared by 4 bases and J by 0 bases, with 13 bases between. The CDR3 spans 16 residues. CDR1 ENHRY and CDR2 SYGVKD come from the germline V gene. The CDR3 region has the DNA TGTGCCATCAGTGCGTTGACCGTCCTCTCCTACAATGAGCAGTTCTTC. Amino acids: CAISALTVLSYNEQFF.

Comments on this clonotype: A far larger clone is only one base removed, so a read error is likely. The chain is built from TRBV12-3 or TRBV12-4 and TRBJ2-1, with TRBD1 matching 10 bases. There are 14 residues in the CDR3. CDR3 DNA sequence: TGTGCCAGCAGCCGCTGGGACAGGGGTAATGAGAAGTTCTTC. Its translation is CASSRWDRGNEKFF.

The chain uses TRBV4-2 and TRBJ2-2; D not certain. Per germline, CDR1 LGHNA and CDR2 YNFKEQ. The CDR3 totals 14 residues. The V end lost 0 bases, the J end lost 6 bases, and 8 bases lay between the germline ends. CDR3 sequence: CASSQDSGAGELFF. DNA of the CDR3: TGTGCCAGCAGCCAAGATTCTGGGGCCGGGGAGCTGTTTTTT.

This clonotype was recorded at least ten times. The genes are TRBV7-3 and TRBJ2-5, with 9 nucleotides matching TRBD2. CDR1 is SGHTA, CDR2 FQGTGA, per germline. The V and J ends lost 5 bases and 2 bases, in that order; junction bases with no gene match: 6. This CDR3 is 15 amino acids long. The CDR3 protein is CASSLSGGRQETQYF. CDR3 coding DNA: TGTGCCAGCAGCCTTAGCGGGGGAAGACAAGAGACCCAGTACTTC. The whole variable domain, remainder taken from reference TRBV7-3 and TRBJ2-5, is GAGVSQTPSNKVTEKGKYVELRCDPISGHTALYWYRQSLGQGPEFLIYFQGTGAADDSGLPNDRFFAVRPEGSVSTLKIQRTERGDSAVYLCASSLSGGRQETQYFGPGTRLLVL.

J is TRBJ2-1 and V is TRBV4-2, with 14 bases lining up with TRBD2. This CDR3 has 18 residues. Unmatched junction bases numbered 4, after V lost 3 bases and J lost 0 bases. The germline V gene encodes CDR1 LGHNA and CDR2 YNFKEQ. CDR3 coding DNA: TGTGCCAGCAGCCAGACGACTAGCGGGGGGGCCTCCTACAATGAGCAGTTCTTC. Translating gives CASSQTTSGGASYNEQFF.